One sample yielded the 16 T cell receptor beta chains listed below, sequenced in a study of Tregs in tolerant kidney transplant recipients. These receptors are not linked to any known antigen. TCRdb keeps only in-frame clones here, not all; method: immunoSEQ multiplex PCR. Here the sample spans about 11,000 clones, approximately 89% being singletons. The sample was Tregs from blood cultured with allogeneic cells, taken before the transplant. These TCRs come from a human patient who received a combined kidney and bone marrow transplant.

The V and J genes are TRBV5-4 and TRBJ1-1; D is ambiguous. CDR1 and CDR2 (germline): SGHNT, YYREEE (reference sequence). CDR3 length: 15 amino acids. Between the trimmed V and J ends, which lost 5 bases and 0 bases, there was a span of 14 bases. The CDR3 sequence is CASRGEFDVNTEAFF. The CDR3 region has the DNA TGTGCCAGCAGGGGAGAGTTTGACGTGAACACTGAAGCTTTCTTT.

This chain links TRBV4-3 with TRBJ1-2; unclear D gene. In germline, CDR1 is LGHNA, CDR2 YSLEER. The CDR3 extends over 15 amino acids. Trimming took off 4 bases at V and 8 bases at J, with 20 bases between the two ends. The CDR3: CASSPSSAMHSGYTF. For the CDR3, the DNA is TGCGCCAGCAGCCCTTCAAGTGCGATGCACAGCGGCTACACCTTC.

This chain links TRBV7-9 with TRBJ2-7, with 7 bases matching TRBD2. Germline CDR1 SEHNR, CDR2 FQNEAQ (reference sequence). The CDR3 loop spans 16 amino acids. The V gene end was trimmed by 6 bases and the J gene end by 2 bases; junction bases not matched to a gene: 13. The CDR3 nucleotides read TGTGCCAGCAGTCCTCACGCGGGAGAGGTTGCCTACGAGCAGTACTTC. Translation: CASSPHAGEVAYEQYF.

V usage is TRBV9 and J usage is TRBJ2-7; 11 bases map to TRBD2. This CDR3 has 13 residues. The V and J ends lost 4 bases and 6 bases, in that order; junction bases with no gene match: 3. Per the germline V gene, CDR1 is SGDLS and CDR2 is YYNGEE. CDR3 residues: CASSSLAGGEQYF. In nucleotides, the CDR3 is TGTGCCAGCAGCAGTCTAGCGGGAGGCGAGCAGTACTTC.

The gene calls are TRBV7-3 and TRBJ1-1; the D is unclear. Deletions cut 0 bases from V and 1 base from J, with 3 bases between. CDR1 and CDR2 from the germline V gene are SGHTA and FQGTGA. The CDR3 is 13 residues long. The CDR3 DNA follows: TGTGCCAGCAGCTTAACGGGGAACACTGAAGCTTTCTTT. Protein: CASSLTGNTEAFF.

The V and J genes are TRBV7-8 and TRBJ2-7, with D possibly TRBD1 on 6 matching bases. The CDR3 has 11 residues. Trimming removed 2 bases at V and 7 bases at J, with 6 bases between. CDR1 is SGHVS, CDR2 FQNEAQ, per germline. The CDR3 DNA reads TGTGCCAGCAGCTTAAGGGGGGAGCAGTACTTC. Its protein product is CASSLRGEQYF. Full variable domain (outside the CDR3, taken from reference TRBV7-8 and TRBJ2-7): GAGVSQSPRYKVAKRGQDVALRCDPISGHVSLFWYQQALGQGPEFLTYFQNEAQLDKSGLPSDRFFAERPEGSVSTLKIQRTQQEDSAVYLCASSLRGEQYFGPGTRLTVT.

V is TRBV12-5 and J is TRBJ2-2, with D possibly being TRBD1 (6 bases). Per the germline V gene, CDR1 is LGHNT and CDR2 is FRNRAP. The V gene lost 0 bases and the J gene lost 13 bases, with 9 bases spanning the gap. This CDR3 is 12 amino acids long. DNA for the CDR3: TGTGCTAGTGGTTTGGTCTCGACAGGGCTGTTTTTT. Its translation is CASGLVSTGLFF. Complete variable domain (other parts from reference TRBV12-5 and TRBJ2-2): DARVTQTPRHKVTEMGQEVTMRCQPILGHNTVFWYRQTMMQGLELLAYFRNRAPLDDSGMPKDRFSAEMPDATLATLKIQPSEPRDSAVYFCASGLVSTGLFFGEGSRLTVL.

The rearrangement joins TRBV4-2 to TRBJ1-5; D is perhaps TRBD1 (5 bases). The CDR3 is made up of 18 amino acids. V was cut by 4 bases and J by 1 base, with 20 bases left in between. Germline loops: CDR1 LGHNA, CDR2 YNFKEQ. The CDR3 here is CASSLSVQVLASNQPQHF. The CDR3, as DNA: TGTGCCAGCAGCCTCTCCGTACAGGTATTAGCGAGCAATCAGCCCCAGCATTTT.

This chain connects TRBV30 to TRBJ2-1, with a possible D match to TRBD2 (5 bases). V shed 3 bases and J shed 6 bases, with 15 bases lying between them. CDR1 GTSNPN and CDR2 SVGIG come from the germline V gene (reference sequence). CDR3 length: 14 amino acids. The CDR3 spells CAWREARRFNEQFF. CDR3 in DNA: TGTGCCTGGAGGGAGGCGCGACGATTCAATGAGCAGTTCTTC.

This clone was seen only a few times. The CDR3 DNA follows: TGTGCCAGCAGCTTCGGGACAGTACAACAAGAGACCCAGTACTTC. Translation gives CASSFGTVQQETQYF. The V gene is TRBV5-4, the J gene TRBJ2-5; 7 bases match TRBD1. V lost 2 bases to trimming and J lost 2 bases; unmatched junction nucleotides: 6. Germline-derived CDR1 and CDR2 are SGHNT and YYREEE (reference sequence). The CDR3 runs 15 residues.

The V call is TRBV11-3, the J call TRBJ2-3; 10 bases are shared with TRBD2. J gave up 8 bases and V 3 bases, and 8 bases lay outside the gene matches. This CDR3 has 15 residues. CDR1 and CDR2 from the germline V gene are SGHNT and YENEEA. This CDR3 reads CASSFLGLAGATQYF. DNA of the CDR3: TGTGCCAGCAGCTTTCTCGGGCTAGCGGGAGCTACGCAGTATTTT.

V is TRBV12-5 and J is TRBJ2-5; D is ambiguous. Trimming cost V 1 base and J 7 bases, with 19 bases left between them. Germline loops: CDR1 LGHNT, CDR2 FRNRAP. The CDR3 spans 16 residues. CDR3 residues: CASGLATNVVSGTQYF. The CDR3 nucleotides are TGTGCTAGTGGTTTGGCAACCAATGTCGTATCGGGGACCCAGTACTTC. Complete variable domain (other parts from reference TRBV12-5 and TRBJ2-5): DARVTQTPRHKVTEMGQEVTMRCQPILGHNTVFWYRQTMMQGLELLAYFRNRAPLDDSGMPKDRFSAEMPDATLATLKIQPSEPRDSAVYFCASGLATNVVSGTQYFGPGTRLLVL.

The CDR3 DNA sequence: TGCGCCAGCAGTTCAATCCAGGGGTCCTATGGCTACACCTTC. Its translation: CASSSIQGSYGYTF. The V call is TRBV5-1, the J call TRBJ1-2; the D gene is possibly TRBD1 (6 bases). V was pared by 5 bases and J by 4 bases, with 15 bases between. CDR1 is SGHRS, CDR2 YFSETQ, per germline. This CDR3 is built from 14 residues.

This clone was seen more than once but under ten times. The chain has TRBV28 and TRBJ2-3; no definite D call. With 5 bases removed from V and 1 base from J, the gap between germline ends came to 16 bases. CDR1 and CDR2 from the germline V gene are MDHEN and SYDVKM. CDR3 length: 16 residues. The CDR3 spells CASSPLKLARTDTQYF. DNA of the CDR3: TGTGCCAGCAGTCCTCTTAAACTTGCCCGCACAGATACGCAGTATTTT.

In its sample, this clone was seen a few times. The CDR3 loop is CASSDRVEAPEKLFF. CDR3 sequence (DNA): TGTGCCAGCAGTGACCGGGTGGAGGCACCAGAAAAACTGTTTTTT. The chain is built from TRBV11-3 and TRBJ1-4; D gene ambiguous. Germline V lookup: CDR1 SGHNT, CDR2 YENEEA. The CDR3 sequence is 15 residues long. Between the trimmed V and J ends, which lost 6 bases and 8 bases, there was a span of 19 bases.

The chain joins TRBV18 to TRBJ2-2; 9 bases agree with TRBD1. CDR3 length: 15 residues. CDR1 is KGHSH, CDR2 LQKENI, per germline. J lost 1 base, V lost 4 bases, and 1 base had no gene match. The CDR3 DNA reads TGTGCCAGCTCACTGGGACAGGGGAACACCGGGGAGCTGTTTTTT. Translation gives CASSLGQGNTGELFF.